These 4 T cell receptor beta chains were sequenced from one sample in a study of CD8 T cells in Susac syndrome. Reverse transcription of roughly 0.45 to 1 ug RNA was performed with random hexamers. TCRdb reanalysed the immunoSEQ multiplex PCR reads using MiXCR and keeps one entry per CDR3 protein. The sample comprises 170,000 or so distinct CDR3 sequences, 85% to 95% of which are singletons, and approximately 0.099% rests with the top ten. The sequenced sample consisted of CD4+ T cells from PBMCs. These receptors originate from a human donor with Susac syndrome.

This chain joins TRBV28 and TRBJ1-2, with 7 bases that match TRBD1. Looked up from germline, CDR1 is MDHEN and CDR2 is SYDVKM. The CDR3 loop spans 16 amino acids. Trimming cost V 1 base and J 2 bases; bases outside gene matches: 7. This CDR3 reads CASSLSPGQTNYGYTF. The CDR3 DNA reads as TGTGCCAGCAGTTTATCCCCGGGACAGACCAACTATGGCTACACCTTC.

This chain links TRBV7-2 with TRBJ2-5; D perhaps matches TRBD2 (5 bases). Trimming left V 1 base short and J 5 bases short, with 11 bases between. The CDR3 is 14 amino acids. Germline values: CDR1 SGHTA, CDR2 FQGNSA. The CDR3 coding sequence is TGTGCCAGCAGCTTAGTTCCGGGGTCGGAGACCCAGTACTTC. Encoded protein: CASSLVPGSETQYF.

This chain joins TRBV10-3 and TRBJ2-5; D is undetermined. V lost 3 bases and J 1 base, leaving 15 bases between the germline ends. The CDR3 covers 16 residues. Germline V gene lookup returns CDR1 ENHRY and CDR2 SYGVKD. This CDR3 is CAISEEPPYLQETQYF. For the CDR3, the DNA is TGTGCCATCAGTGAAGAGCCCCCGTATCTCCAAGAGACCCAGTACTTC.

This sequence joins TRBV29-1 and TRBJ1-1; 7 positions match TRBD1. Germline CDR1 SQVTM, CDR2 ANQGSEA. The CDR3 is made up of 13 amino acids. Germline trimming cut 5 bases from V and 3 bases from J; bases unmatched to any gene: 6. The CDR3 loop reads CSVSAGGDTEAFF. The DNA for the CDR3 is TGCAGCGTTAGTGCAGGGGGGGACACTGAAGCTTTCTTT. The full variable domain, rest sourced from reference TRBV29-1 and TRBJ1-1, is SAVISQKPSRDICQRGTSLTIQCQVDSQVTMMFWYRQQPGQSLTLIATANQGSEATYESGFVIDKFPISRPNLTFSTLTVSNMSPEDSSIYLCSVSAGGDTEAFFGQGTRLTVV.